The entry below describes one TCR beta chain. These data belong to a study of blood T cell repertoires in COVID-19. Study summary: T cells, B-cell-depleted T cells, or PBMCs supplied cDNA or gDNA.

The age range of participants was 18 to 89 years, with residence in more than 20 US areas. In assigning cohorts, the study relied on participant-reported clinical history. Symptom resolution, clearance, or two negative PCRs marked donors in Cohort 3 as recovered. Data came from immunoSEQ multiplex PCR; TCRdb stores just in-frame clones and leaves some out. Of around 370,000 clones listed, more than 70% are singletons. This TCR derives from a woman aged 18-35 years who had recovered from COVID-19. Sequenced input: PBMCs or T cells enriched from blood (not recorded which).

In DNA form, the CDR3 reads TGTGCCAGCAGTTACTCATCCCGGGGTCGCGCAGATACGCAGTATTTT. Its translation: CASSYSSRGRADTQYF. The V gene is TRBV6-2 or TRBV6-3, the J gene TRBJ2-3, with D possibly TRBD2 on 5 matching bases. CDR3 length: 16 residues. Per the germline V gene, CDR1 is MNHEY and CDR2 is SVGEGT. Trimming took 0 bases from V and 4 from J, leaving 14 bases between them.